Detailed here is one T cell receptor (beta chain). The repertoire was sequenced with immunoSEQ multiplex PCR; TCRdb's copy has only in-frame clones and lacks some. Of 60,000 to 75,000 clones listed, under 98% are singletons. Germline V CDR1 and CDR2: LNHDA, SQIVND (reference sequence). The CDR3 totals 13 residues. J was trimmed by 7 bases and V by 9 bases; bases with no gene match: 9. This sample is drawn from a study of technical replicates of blood from several donors. Material for sequencing was T cells isolated from PBMCs. This rearrangement joins TRBV19 to TRBJ1-5, with 7 nucleotides matching TRBD1. The receptor was derived from a human donor in good health. CDR3 loop: CASQDRVRQPQHF. The DNA for the CDR3 is TGTGCCAGCCAAGACAGGGTTCGGCAGCCCCAGCATTTT.